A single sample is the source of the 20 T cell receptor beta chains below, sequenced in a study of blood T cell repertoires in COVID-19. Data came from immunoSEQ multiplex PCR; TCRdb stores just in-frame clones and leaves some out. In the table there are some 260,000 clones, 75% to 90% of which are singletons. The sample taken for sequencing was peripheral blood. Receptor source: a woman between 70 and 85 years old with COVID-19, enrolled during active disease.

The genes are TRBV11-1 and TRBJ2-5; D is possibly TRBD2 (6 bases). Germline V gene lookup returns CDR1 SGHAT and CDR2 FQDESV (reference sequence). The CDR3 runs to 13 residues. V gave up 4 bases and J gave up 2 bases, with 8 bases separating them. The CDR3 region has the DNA TGTGCCAGCAGCTCGGGACTTCAAGAGACCCAGTACTTC. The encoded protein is CASSSGLQETQYF. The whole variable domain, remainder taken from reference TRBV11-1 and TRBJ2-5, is EAEVAQSPRYKITEKSQAVAFWCDPISGHATLYWYRQILGQGPELLVQFQDESVVDDSQLPKDRFSAERLKGVDSTLKIQPAELGDSAMYLCASSSGLQETQYFGPGTRLLVL.

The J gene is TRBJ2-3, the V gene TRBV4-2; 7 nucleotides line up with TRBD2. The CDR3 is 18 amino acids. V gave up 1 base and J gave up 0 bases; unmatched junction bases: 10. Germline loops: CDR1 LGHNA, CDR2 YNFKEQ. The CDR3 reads CASSQAGPSGTSTDTQYF. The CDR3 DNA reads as TGTGCCAGCAGCCAAGCAGGGCCCAGCGGGACTAGCACAGATACGCAGTATTTT.

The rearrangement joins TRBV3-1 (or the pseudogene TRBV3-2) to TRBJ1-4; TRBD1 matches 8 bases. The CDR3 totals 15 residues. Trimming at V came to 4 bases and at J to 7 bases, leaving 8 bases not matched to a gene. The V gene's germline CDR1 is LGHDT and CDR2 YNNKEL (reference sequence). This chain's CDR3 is CASSPTGVSSEKLFF. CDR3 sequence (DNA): TGTGCCAGCAGCCCGACAGGGGTTTCGAGTGAAAAACTGTTTTTT.

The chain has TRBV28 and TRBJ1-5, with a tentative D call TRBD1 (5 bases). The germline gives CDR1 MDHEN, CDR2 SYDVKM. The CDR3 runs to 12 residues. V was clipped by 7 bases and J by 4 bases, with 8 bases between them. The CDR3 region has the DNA TGTGCCAGCACCAACAGGAATCAGCCCCAGCATTTT. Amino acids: CASTNRNQPQHF.

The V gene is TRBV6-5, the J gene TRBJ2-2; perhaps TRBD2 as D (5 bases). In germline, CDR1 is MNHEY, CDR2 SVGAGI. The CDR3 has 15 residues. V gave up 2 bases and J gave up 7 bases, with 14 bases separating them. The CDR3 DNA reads TGTGCCAGCAGTTACGATTGGCAGGCGGGCGGGGAGCTGTTTTTT. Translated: CASSYDWQAGGELFF.

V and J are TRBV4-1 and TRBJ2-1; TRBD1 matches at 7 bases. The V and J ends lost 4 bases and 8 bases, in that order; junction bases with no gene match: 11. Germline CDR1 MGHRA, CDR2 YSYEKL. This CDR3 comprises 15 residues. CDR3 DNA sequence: TGCGCCAGCAGCCTGACCGGGACAGCGTTCTATGAGCAGTTCTTC. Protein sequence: CASSLTGTAFYEQFF.

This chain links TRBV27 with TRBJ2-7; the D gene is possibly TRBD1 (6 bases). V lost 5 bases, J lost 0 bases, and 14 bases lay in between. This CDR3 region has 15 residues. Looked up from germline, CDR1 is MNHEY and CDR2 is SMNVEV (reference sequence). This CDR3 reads CASSLGQSLSYEQYF. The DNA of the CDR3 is TGTGCCAGCAGTCTCGGACAGAGCCTCTCCTACGAGCAGTACTTC.

Written as DNA, the CDR3 is TGTGCCTGCTACCAGCGGGGGTCTTACGAGCAGTACTTC. Amino acid sequence: CACYQRGSYEQYF. V is TRBV30 and J is TRBJ2-7; TRBD2 matches at 8 bases. The germline V gene has CDR1 GTSNPN and CDR2 SVGIG (reference sequence). V lost 6 bases to trimming and J lost 4 bases; unmatched junction nucleotides: 8. There are 13 residues in the CDR3.

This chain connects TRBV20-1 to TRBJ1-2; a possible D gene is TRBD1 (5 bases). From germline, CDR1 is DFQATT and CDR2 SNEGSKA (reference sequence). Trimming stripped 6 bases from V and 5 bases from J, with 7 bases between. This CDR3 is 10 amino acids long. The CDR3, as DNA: TGCAGTGCGCCAGGGTATGGCTACACCTTC. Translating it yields CSAPGYGYTF.

The DNA of the CDR3 is TGTGCCAGCTCACCATACGGACAACCTCTTTATGGCTACACCTTC. Translating gives CASSPYGQPLYGYTF. The chain joins TRBV18 to TRBJ1-2; D may be TRBD1 (5 bases). Deletions cut 2 bases from V and 5 bases from J, with 15 bases between. CDR1 and CDR2 from the germline V gene are KGHSH and LQKENI. This CDR3 spans 15 amino acids.

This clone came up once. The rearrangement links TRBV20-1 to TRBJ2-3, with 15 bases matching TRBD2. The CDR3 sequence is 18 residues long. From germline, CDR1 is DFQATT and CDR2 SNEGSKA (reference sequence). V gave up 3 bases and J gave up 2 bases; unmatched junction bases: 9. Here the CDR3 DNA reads TGCAGTGCTAGTCAAGGACTAGCGGGAGGGTTAGACACAGATACGCAGTATTTT. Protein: CSASQGLAGGLDTDTQYF.

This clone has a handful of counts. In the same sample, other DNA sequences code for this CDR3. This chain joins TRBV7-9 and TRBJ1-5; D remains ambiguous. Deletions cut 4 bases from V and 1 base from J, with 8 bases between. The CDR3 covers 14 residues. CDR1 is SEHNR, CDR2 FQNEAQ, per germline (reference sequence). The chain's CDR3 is CASSSTGSNQPQHF. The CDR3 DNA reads TGTGCCAGCAGCTCAACGGGGAGCAATCAGCCCCAGCATTTT. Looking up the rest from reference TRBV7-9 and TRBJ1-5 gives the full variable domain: DTGVSQNPRHKITKRGQNVTFRCDPISEHNRLYWYRQTLGQGPEFLTYFQNEAQLEKSRLLSDRFSAERPKGSFSTLEIQRTEQGDSAMYLCASSSTGSNQPQHFGDGTRLSIL.

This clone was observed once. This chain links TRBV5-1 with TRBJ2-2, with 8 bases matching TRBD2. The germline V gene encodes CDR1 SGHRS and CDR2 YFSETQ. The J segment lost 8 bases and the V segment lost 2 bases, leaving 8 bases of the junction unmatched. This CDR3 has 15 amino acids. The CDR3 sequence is CASSFRSGSGGELFF. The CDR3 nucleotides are TGCGCCAGCAGCTTTAGGAGCGGGAGCGGAGGGGAGCTGTTTTTT.

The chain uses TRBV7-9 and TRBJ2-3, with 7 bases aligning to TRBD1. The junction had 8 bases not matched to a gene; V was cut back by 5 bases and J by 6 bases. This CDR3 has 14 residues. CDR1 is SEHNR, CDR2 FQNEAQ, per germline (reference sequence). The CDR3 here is CASSPPDREDTQYF. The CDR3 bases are TGTGCCAGCAGCCCCCCAGACAGGGAGGATACGCAGTATTTT.

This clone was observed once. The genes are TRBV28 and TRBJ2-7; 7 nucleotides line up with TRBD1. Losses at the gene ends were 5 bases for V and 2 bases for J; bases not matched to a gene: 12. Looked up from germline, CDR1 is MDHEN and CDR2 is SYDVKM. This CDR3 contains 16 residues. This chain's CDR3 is CASSPRQGASTYEQYF. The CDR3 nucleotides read TGTGCCAGCAGTCCACGACAGGGTGCAAGCACCTACGAGCAGTACTTC.

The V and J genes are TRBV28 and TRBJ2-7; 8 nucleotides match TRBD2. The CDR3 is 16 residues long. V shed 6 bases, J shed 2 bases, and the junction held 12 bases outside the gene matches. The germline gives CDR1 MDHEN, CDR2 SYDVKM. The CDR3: CASSPEIAGNAYEQYF. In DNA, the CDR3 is TGTGCCAGCAGCCCCGAGATAGCGGGGAACGCCTACGAGCAGTACTTC.

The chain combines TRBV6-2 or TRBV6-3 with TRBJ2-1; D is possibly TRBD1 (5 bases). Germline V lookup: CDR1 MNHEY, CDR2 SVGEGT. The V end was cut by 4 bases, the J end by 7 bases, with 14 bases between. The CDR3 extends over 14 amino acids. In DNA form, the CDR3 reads TGTGCCAGCAGTTGGTCTGCAGGGCGAAATGAGCAGTTCTTC. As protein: CASSWSAGRNEQFF.

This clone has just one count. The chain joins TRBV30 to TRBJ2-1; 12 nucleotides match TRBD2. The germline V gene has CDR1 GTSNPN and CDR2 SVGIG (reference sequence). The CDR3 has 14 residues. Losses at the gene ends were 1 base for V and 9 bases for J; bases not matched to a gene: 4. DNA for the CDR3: TGTGCCTGGAGTGCGGGACTAGCGGGCACTGAGCAGTTCTTC. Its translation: CAWSAGLAGTEQFF.

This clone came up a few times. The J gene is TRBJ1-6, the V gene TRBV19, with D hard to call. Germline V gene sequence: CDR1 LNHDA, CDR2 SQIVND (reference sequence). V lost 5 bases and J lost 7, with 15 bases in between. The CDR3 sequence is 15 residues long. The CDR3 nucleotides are TGTGCCAGTAGTCCGAACCGGGATTACAATTCACCCCTCCACTTT. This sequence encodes CASSPNRDYNSPLHF. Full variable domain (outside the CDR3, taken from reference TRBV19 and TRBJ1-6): DGGITQSPKYLFRKEGQNVTLSCEQNLNHDAMYWYRQDPGQGLRLIYYSQIVNDFQKGDIAEGYSVSREKKESFPLTVTSAQKNPTAFYLCASSPNRDYNSPLHFGNGTRLTVT.

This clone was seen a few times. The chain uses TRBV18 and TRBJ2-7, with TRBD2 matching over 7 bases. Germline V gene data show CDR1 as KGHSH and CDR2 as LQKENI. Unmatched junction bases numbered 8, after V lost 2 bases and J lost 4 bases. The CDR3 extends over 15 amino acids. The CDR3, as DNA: TGTGCCAGCTCACCAGGGGCGGGAGTGAGATACGAGCAGTACTTC. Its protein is CASSPGAGVRYEQYF.